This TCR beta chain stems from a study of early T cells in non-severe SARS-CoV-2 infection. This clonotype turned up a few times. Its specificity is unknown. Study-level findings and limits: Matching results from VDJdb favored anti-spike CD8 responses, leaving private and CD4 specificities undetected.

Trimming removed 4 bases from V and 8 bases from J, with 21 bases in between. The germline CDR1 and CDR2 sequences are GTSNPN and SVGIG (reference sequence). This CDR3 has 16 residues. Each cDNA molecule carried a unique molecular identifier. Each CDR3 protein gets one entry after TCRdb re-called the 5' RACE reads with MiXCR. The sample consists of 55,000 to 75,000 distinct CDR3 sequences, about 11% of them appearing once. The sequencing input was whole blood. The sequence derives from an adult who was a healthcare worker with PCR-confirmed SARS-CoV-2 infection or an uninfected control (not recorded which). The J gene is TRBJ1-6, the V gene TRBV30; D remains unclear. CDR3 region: CAWKPQGANSDSPLHF. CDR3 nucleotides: TGTGCCTGGAAGCCCCAAGGAGCTAATTCGGATTCACCCCTCCACTTT.